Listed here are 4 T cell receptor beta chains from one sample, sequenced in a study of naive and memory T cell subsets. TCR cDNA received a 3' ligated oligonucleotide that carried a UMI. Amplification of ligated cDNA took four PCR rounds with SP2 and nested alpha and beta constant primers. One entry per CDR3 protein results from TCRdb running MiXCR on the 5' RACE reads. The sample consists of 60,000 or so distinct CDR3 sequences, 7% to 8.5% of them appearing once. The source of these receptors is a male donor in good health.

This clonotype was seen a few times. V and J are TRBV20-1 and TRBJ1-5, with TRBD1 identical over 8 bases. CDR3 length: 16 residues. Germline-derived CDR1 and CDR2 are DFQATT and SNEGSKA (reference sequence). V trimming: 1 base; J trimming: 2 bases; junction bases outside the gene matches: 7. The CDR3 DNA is TGCAGTGCTAGAGTTCGGACAGGGCCGGGCAATCAGCCCCAGCATTTT. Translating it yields CSARVRTGPGNQPQHF.

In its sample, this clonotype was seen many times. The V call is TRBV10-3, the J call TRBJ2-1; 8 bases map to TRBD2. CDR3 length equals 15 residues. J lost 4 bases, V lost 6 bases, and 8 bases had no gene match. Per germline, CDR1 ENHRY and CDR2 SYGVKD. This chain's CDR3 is CAIRAVLAVYNEQFF. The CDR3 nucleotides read TGTGCCATCAGGGCGGTACTAGCGGTTTACAATGAGCAGTTCTTC.

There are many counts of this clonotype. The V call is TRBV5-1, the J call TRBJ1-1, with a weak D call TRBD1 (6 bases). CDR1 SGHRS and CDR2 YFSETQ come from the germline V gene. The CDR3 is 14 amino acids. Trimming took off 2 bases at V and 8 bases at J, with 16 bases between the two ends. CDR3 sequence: CASSLGQTGSEAFF. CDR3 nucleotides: TGCGCCAGCAGCTTAGGACAGACGGGTTCCGAAGCTTTCTTT.

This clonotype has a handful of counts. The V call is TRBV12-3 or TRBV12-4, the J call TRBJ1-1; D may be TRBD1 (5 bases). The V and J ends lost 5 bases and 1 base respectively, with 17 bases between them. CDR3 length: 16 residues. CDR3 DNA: TGTGCCAGCAGTCCCCGGTGGGGGGGGTCGAACACTGAAGCTTTCTTT. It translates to CASSPRWGGSNTEAFF.